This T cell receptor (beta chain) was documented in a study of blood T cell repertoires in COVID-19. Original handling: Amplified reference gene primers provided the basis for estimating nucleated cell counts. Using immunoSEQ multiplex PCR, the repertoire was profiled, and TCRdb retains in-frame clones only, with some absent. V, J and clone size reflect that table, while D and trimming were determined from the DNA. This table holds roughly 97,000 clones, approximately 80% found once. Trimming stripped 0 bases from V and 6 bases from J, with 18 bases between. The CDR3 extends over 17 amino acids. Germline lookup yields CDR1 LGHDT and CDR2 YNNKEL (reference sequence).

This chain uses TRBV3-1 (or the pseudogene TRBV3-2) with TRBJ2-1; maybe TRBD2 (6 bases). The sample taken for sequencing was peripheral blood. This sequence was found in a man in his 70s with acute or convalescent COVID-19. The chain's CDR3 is CASSQDWGDPSGNEQFF. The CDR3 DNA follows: TGTGCCAGCAGCCAAGATTGGGGGGACCCGAGCGGCAATGAGCAGTTCTTC.